This T cell receptor beta chain was found in a study of T cell repertoires in cytomegalovirus infection. Study summary: TCR beta signatures that were public indicated CMV infection and matching HLA type.

Findings and limits, study-wide: The cumulative frequency of public TCR beta families distinguished individuals who carried CMV together with the relevant HLA. It was HLA-C-restricted CMV-specific TCR beta clonotypes that dominated the response ex vivo.

Concerning this clonotype itself: The antigen remains unidentified.

MiXCR was run by TCRdb on the reads, yielding one entry per CDR3 protein. Here the sample spans over 120,000 distinct CDR3 sequences, 25% to 35% being singletons. The sample was CD8+ T cells from cultured PBMCs, taken from culture after CMV antigen stimulation. This clonotype originated in a human donor in good health (CMV status not recorded). Some clones in this sample may be carry-over from other donors' samples.

This chain's CDR3 is CASGQGWEGYTF. In DNA form, the CDR3 reads TGTGCCAGCGGACAGGGGTGGGAAGGCTACACCTTC. The rearrangement uses TRBV27 and TRBJ1-2; 9 bases match TRBD1. V was clipped by 8 bases and J by 8 bases; unmatched bases: 6. The V gene's germline CDR1 is MNHEY and CDR2 SMNVEV (reference sequence). CDR3 size: 12 residues.